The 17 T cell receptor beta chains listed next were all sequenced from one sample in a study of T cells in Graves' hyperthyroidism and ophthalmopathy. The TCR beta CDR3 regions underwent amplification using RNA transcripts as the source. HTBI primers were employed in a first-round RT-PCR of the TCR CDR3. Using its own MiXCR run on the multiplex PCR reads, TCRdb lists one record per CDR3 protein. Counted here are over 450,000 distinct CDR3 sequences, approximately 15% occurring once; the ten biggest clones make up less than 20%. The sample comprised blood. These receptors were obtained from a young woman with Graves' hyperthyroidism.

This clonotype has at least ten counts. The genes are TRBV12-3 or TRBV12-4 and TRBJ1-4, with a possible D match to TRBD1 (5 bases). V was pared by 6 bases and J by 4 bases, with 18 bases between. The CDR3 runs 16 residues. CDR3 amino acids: CASSHPKTAYNEKLFF. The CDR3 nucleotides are TGTGCCAGCAGCCACCCAAAGACAGCCTATAATGAAAAACTGTTTTTT.

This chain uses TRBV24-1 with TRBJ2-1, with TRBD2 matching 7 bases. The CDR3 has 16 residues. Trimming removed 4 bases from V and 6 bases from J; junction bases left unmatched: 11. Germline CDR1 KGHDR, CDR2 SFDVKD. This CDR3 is CATSDYSSGTGNEQFF. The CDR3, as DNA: TGTGCCACCAGTGACTACAGCAGCGGGACGGGCAATGAGCAGTTCTTC.

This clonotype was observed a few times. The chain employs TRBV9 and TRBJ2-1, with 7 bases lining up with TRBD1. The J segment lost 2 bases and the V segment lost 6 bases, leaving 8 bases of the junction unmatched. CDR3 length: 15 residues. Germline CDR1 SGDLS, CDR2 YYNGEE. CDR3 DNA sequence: TGTGCCAGCAACTCGACCGGGACAGCCTACAATGAGCAGTTCTTC. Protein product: CASNSTGTAYNEQFF.

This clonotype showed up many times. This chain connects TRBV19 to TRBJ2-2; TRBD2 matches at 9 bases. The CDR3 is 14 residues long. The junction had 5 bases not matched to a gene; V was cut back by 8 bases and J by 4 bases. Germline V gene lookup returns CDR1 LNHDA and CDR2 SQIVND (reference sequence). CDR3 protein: CASGGLAGTGELFF. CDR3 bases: TGTGCCAGTGGGGGACTAGCTGGCACCGGGGAGCTGTTTTTT. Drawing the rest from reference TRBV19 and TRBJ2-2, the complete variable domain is DGGITQSPKYLFRKEGQNVTLSCEQNLNHDAMYWYRQDPGQGLRLIYYSQIVNDFQKGDIAEGYSVSREKKESFPLTVTSAQKNPTAFYLCASGGLAGTGELFFGEGSRLTVL.

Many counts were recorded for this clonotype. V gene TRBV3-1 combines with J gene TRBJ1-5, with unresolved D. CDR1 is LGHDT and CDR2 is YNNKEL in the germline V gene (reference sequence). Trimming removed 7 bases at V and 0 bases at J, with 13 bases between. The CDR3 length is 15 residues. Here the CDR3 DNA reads TGTGCCAGCACCCCGGGCATACATAGCAATCAGCCCCAGCATTTT. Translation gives CASTPGIHSNQPQHF.

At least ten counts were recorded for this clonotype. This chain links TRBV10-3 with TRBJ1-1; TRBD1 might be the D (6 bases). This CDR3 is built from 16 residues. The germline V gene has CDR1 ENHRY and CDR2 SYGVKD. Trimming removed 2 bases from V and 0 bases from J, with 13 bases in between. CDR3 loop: CAISEGQLHMNTEAFF. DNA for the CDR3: TGTGCCATCAGTGAGGGACAGCTTCACATGAACACTGAAGCTTTCTTT.

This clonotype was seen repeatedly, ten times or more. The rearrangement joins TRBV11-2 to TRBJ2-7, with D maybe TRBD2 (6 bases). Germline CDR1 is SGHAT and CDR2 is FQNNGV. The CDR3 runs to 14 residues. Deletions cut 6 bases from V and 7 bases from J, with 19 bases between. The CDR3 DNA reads TGTGCCAGCAGTCCCCCCCGGGTTGGAGGGGAGCAGTACTTC. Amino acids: CASSPPRVGGEQYF.

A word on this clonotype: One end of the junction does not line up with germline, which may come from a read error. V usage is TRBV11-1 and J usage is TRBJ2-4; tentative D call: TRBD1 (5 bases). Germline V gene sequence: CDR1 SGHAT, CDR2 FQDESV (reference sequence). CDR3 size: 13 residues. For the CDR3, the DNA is TGCGCCAGCAGCTCGATAGACAGTAGGATTCAGTACTTC. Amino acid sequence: CASSSIDSRIQYF. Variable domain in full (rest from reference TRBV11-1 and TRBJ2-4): EAEVAQSPRYKITEKSQAVAFWCDPISGHATLYWYRQILGQGPELLVQFQDESVVDDSQLPKDRFSAERLKGVDSTLKIQPAELGDSAMYLCASSSIDSRIQYFGAGTRLSVL.

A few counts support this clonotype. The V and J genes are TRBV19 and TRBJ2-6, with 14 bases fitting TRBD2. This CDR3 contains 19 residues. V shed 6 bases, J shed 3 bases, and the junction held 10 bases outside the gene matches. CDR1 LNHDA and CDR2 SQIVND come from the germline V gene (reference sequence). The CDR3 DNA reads TGTGCCAGTAGCCCCGTTCCGGGACTAGCGGGAGATGGGGCCAACGTCCTGACTTTC. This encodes CASSPVPGLAGDGANVLTF.

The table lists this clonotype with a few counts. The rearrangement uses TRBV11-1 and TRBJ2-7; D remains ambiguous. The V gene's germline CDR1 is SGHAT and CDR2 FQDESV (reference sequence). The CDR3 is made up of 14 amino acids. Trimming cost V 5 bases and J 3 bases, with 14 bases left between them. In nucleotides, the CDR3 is TGTGCCAGCAGCCCTTTCTCGGGTAACTACGAGCAGTACTTC. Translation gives CASSPFSGNYEQYF.

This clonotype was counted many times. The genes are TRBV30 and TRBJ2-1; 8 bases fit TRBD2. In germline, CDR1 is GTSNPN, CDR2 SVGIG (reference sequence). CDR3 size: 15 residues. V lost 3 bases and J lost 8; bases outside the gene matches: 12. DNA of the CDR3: TGTGCCTGGAGGCGGCGGCCGGGAGGGCTCGATGAGCAGTTCTTC. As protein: CAWRRRPGGLDEQFF.

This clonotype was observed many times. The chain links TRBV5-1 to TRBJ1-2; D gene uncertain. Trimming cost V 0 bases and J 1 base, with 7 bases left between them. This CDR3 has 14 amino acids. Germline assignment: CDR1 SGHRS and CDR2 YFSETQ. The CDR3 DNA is TGCGCCAGCAGCTTGGAGACTGATAACTATGGCTACACCTTC. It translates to CASSLETDNYGYTF.

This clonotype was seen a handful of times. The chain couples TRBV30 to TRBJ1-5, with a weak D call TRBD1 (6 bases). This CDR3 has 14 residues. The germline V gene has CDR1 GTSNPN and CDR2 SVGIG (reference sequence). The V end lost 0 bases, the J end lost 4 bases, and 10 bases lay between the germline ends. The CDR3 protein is CAWSVGQRNQPQHF. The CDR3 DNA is TGTGCCTGGAGTGTCGGACAGAGAAATCAGCCCCAGCATTTT. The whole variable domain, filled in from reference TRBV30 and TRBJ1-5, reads SQTIHQWPATLVQPVGSPLSLECTVEGTSNPNLYWYRQAAGRGLQLLFYSVGIGQISSEVPQNLSASRPQDRQFILSSKKLLLSDSGFYLCAWSVGQRNQPQHFGDGTRLSIL.

The CDR3 sequence is CASGLDGREVKNIQYF. The CDR3 DNA follows: TGTGCTAGTGGTTTGGACGGGAGGGAGGTCAAAAACATTCAGTACTTC. The chain has TRBV12-5 and TRBJ2-4; TRBD2 aligns across 8 bases. Germline V CDR1 and CDR2: LGHNT, FRNRAP. The CDR3 runs to 16 residues. The V gene end was trimmed by 1 base and the J gene end by 3 bases; junction bases not matched to a gene: 5.

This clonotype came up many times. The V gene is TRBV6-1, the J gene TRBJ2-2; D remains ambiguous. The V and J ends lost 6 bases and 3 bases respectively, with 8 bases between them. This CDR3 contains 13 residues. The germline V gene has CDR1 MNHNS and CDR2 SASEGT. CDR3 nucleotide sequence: TGTGCCAGCAGGCAGACGTACACCGGGGAGCTGTTTTTT. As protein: CASRQTYTGELFF.

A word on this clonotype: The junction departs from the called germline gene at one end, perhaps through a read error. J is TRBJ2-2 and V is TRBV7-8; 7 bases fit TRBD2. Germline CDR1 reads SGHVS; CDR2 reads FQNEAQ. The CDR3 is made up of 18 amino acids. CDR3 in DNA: TGTGTCAGCAGCTTAGCGTCGGCTAGCGGAGAGAACACCGGGGAGCTGTTTTTT. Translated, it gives CVSSLASASGENTGELFF.

The CDR3 bases are TGTGCCAGCAGTGACGGGTCGCATTCTACCTGGGGCTATGGCTACACCTTC. Translation gives CASSDGSHSTWGYGYTF. The chain employs TRBV6-1 and TRBJ1-2; D unclear. CDR3 length equals 17 residues. In germline, CDR1 is MNHNS, CDR2 SASEGT. Deletions cut 3 bases from V and 4 bases from J, with 21 bases between.